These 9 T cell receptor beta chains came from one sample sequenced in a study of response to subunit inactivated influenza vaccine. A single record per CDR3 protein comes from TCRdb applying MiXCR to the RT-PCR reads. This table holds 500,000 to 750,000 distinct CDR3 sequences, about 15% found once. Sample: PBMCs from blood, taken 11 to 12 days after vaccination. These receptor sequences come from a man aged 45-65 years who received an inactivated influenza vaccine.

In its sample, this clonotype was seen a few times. CDR3 in DNA: TGTGCCAGCCACTCCAGCTCCTACAATGAGCAGTTCTTC. Protein: CASHSSSYNEQFF. The chain joins TRBV6-1 to TRBJ2-1; D is uncertain. The CDR3 is 13 residues long. CDR1 MNHNS and CDR2 SASEGT come from the germline V gene. V lost 8 bases, J lost 0 bases, and 8 bases lay in between.

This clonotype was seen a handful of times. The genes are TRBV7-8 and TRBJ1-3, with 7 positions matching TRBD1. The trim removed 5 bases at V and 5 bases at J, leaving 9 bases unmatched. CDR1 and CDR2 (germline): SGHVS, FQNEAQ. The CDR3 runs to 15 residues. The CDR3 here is CASSPGTVARNTIYF. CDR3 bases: TGTGCCAGCAGCCCTGGGACAGTCGCGAGAAACACCATATATTTT. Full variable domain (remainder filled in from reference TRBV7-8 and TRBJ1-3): GAGVSQSPRYKVAKRGQDVALRCDPISGHVSLFWYQQALGQGPEFLTYFQNEAQLDKSGLPSDRFFAERPEGSVSTLKIQRTQQEDSAVYLCASSPGTVARNTIYFGEGSWLTVV.

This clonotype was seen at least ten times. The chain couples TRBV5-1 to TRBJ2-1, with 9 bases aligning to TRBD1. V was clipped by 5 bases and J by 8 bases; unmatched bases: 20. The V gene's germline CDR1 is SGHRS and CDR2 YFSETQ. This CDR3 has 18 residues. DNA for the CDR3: TGCGCCAGCAGTAACAGGGGGCGCCCCCCAAAGTCCAGGGATGAGCAGTTCTTC. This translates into CASSNRGRPPKSRDEQFF.

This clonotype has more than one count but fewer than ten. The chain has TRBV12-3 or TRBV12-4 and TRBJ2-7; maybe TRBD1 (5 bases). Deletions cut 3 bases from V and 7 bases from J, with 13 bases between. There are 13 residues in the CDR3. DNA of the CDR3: TGTGCCAGCAGTTTTCTGGACGCAGGGGAGCAGTACTTC. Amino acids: CASSFLDAGEQYF.

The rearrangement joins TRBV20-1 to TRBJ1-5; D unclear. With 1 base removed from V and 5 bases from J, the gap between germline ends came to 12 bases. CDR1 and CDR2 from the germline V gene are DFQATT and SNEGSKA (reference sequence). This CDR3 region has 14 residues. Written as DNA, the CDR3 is TGCAGTGCTAGAGGACCCAGCAGCTATCAGCCCCAGCATTTT. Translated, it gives CSARGPSSYQPQHF.

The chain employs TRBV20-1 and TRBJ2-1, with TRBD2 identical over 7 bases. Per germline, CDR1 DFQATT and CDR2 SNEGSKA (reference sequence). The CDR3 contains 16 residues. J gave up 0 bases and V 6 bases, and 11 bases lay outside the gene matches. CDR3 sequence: CSAPTTLAVSYNEQFF. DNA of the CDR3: TGCAGTGCACCGACCACTCTAGCGGTCTCCTACAATGAGCAGTTCTTC.

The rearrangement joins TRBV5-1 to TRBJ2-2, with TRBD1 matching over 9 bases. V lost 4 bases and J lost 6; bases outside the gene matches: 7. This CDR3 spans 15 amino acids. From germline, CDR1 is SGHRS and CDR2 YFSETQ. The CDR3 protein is CASSISGTGSGELFF. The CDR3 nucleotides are TGCGCCAGCAGCATCTCCGGGACAGGGTCCGGGGAGCTGTTTTTT.

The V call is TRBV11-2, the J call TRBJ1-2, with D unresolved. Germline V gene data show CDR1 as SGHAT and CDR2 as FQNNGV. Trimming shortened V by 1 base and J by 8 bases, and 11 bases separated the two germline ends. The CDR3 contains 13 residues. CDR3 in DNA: TGTGCCAGCAGCTTAGGCCTGGCCCCCGGCTACACCTTC. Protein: CASSLGLAPGYTF.

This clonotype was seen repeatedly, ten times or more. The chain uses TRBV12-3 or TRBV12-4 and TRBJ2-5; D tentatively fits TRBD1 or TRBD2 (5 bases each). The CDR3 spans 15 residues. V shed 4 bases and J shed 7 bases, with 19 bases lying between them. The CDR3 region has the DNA TGTGCCAGCAGTTATTCCGGGACGAGTGGCTCGACCCAGTACTTC. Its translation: CASSYSGTSGSTQYF.